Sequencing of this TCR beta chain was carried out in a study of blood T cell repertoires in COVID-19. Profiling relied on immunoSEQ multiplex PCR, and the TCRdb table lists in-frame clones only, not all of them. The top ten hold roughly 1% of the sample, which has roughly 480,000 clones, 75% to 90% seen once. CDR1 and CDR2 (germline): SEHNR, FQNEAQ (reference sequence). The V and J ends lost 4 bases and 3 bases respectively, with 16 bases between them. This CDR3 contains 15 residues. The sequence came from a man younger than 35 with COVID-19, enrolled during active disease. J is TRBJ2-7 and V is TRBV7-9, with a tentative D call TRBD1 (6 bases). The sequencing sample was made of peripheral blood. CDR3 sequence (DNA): TGTGCCAGCAGCTCCAGGGGTCTCGGGCTCTACGAGCAGTACTTC. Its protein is CASSSRGLGLYEQYF. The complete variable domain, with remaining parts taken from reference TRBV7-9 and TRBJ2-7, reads DTGVSQNPRHKITKRGQNVTFRCDPISEHNRLYWYRQTLGQGPEFLTYFQNEAQLEKSRLLSDRFSAERPKGSFSTLEIQRTEQGDSAMYLCASSSRGLGLYEQYFGPGTRLTVT.